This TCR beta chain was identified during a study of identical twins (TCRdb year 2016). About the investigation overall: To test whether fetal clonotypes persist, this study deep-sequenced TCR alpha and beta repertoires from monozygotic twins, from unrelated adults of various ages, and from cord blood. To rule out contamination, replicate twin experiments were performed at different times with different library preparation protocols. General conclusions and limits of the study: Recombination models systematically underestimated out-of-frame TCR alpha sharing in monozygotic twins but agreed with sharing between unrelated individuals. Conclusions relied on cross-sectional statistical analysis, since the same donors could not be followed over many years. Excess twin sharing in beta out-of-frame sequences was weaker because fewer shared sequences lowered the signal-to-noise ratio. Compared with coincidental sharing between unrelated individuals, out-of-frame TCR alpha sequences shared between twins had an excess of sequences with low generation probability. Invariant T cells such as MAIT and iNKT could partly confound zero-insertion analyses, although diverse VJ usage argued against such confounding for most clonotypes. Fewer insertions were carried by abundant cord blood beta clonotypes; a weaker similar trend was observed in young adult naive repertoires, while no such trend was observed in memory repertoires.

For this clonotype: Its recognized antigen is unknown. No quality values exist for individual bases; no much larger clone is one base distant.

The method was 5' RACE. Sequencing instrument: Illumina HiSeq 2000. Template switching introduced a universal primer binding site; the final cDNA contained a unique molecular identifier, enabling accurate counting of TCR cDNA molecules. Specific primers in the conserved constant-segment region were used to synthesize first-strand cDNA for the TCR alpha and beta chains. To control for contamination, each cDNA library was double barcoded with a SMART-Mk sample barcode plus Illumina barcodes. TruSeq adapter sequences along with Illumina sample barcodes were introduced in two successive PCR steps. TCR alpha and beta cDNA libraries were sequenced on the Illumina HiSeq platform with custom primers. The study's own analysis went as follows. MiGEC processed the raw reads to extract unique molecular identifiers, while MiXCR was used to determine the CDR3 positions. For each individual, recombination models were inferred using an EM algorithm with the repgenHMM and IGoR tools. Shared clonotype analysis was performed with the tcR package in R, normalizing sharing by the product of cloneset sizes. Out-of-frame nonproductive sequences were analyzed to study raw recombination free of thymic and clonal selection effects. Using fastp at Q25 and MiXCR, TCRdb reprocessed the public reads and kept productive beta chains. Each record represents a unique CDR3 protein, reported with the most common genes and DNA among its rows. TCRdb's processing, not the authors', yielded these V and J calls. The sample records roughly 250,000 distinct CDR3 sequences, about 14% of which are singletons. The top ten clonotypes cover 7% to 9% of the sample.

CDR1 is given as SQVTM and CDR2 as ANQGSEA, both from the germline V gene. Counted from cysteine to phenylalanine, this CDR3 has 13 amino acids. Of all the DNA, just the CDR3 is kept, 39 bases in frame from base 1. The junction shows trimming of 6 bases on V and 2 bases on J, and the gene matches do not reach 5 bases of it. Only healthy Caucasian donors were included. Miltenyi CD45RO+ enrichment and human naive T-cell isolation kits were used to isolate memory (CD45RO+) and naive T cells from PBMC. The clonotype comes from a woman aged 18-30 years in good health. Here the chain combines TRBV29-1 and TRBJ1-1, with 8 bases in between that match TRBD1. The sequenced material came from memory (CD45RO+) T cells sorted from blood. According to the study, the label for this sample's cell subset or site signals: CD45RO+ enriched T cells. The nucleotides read TGCAGCGTAGGACAGGGCGGAAACACTGAAGCTTTCTTT. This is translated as CSVGQGGNTEAFF.